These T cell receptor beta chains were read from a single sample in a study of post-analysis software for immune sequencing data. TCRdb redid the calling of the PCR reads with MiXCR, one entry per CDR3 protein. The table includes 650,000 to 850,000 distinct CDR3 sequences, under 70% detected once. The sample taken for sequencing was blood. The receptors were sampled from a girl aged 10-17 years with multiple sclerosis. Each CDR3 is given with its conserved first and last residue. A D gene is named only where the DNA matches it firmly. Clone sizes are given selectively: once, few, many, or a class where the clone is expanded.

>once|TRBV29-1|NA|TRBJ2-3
TGCAGCGTTGGGGCAGCCTACACAGATACGCAGTATTTT
CSVGAAYTDTQYF
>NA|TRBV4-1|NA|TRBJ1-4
TGCGCCAGCAGTACACCCCGCGGACCCCGGGAAGCTAATGAAAAACTGTTTTTT
CASSTPRGPREANEKLFF
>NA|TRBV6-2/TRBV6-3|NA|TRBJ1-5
TGTGCCAGCAGCGAGCAGAGGTGGCCCCAGCATTTT
CASSEQRWPQHF
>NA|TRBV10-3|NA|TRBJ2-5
TGTGCCATCGGGGCAGGGTTAATGGAGACCCAGTACTTC
CAIGAGLMETQYF
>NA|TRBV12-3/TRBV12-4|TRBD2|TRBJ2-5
TGTGCCAGCAGTTCCTTCCTAGCGGGGGGCCAAGAGACCCAGTACTTC
CASSSFLAGGQETQYF
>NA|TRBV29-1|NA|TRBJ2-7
TGCAGCGTCGGCGGGACTCCCTACAATGAGCAGTACTTC
CSVGGTPYNEQYF
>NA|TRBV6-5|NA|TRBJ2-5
TGTGCCAGCACCAGGACCCGGTCTCGAGAGCAGTACTTC
CASTRTRSREQYF
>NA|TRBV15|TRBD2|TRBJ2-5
TGTGCCACCAGCAGAGAGCGGGGGGGCCCCAACAATGAGCAGTACTTC
CATSRERGGPNNEQYF
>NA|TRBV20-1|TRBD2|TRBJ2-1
TGCAGTGCGGTGGGACTAGCGGTTTACAATGAGCAGTTCTTC
CSAVGLAVYNEQFF
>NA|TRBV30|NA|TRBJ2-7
TGTGCCTGGAGTAACCTAAACGAGCAGTACTTC
CAWSNLNEQYF
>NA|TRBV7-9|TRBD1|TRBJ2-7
TGTGCCAGCAGCGCCCCGACCGGACAGGTCGAGCAGTACTTC
CASSAPTGQVEQYF
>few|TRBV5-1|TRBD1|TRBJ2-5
TGCGCCAGCAGCTTGGGGTCAGGGGGAAGAGAGACCCAGTACTTC
CASSLGSGGRETQYF
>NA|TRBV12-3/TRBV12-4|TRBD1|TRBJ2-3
TGTGCCAGCAGGGACAGGGGCGCAGGGGATACGCAGTATTTT
CASRDRGAGDTQYF
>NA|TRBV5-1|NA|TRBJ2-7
TGCGCCAGCAGCCATGCCCGGGGCGCCCTTCCCTACGAGCAGTACTTC
CASSHARGALPYEQYF
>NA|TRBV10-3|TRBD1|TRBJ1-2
TGTGCCATCAGGGGTACAGGGGCCCGAAGTCGAGCTAACTATGGCTACACCTTC
CAIRGTGARSRANYGYTF
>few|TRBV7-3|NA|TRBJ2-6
TGTGCCAGCAGCTTAGTGGCAGGCTCTGGGGCCAACGTCCTGACTTTC
CASSLVAGSGANVLTF
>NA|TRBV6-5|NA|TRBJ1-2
TGTGCCAGCAGTCGCGCGCAGACGGCTAACTATGGCTACACCTTC
CASSRAQTANYGYTF
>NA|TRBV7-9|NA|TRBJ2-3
TGTGCCAGCAGCTTATCGCACGACCGACGAGATACGCAGTATTTT
CASSLSHDRRDTQYF
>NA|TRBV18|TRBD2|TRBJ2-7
TGTGCCAGCTCACAGGCGGGAGTGCGGTTGGGGGAGCAGTACTTC
CASSQAGVRLGEQYF
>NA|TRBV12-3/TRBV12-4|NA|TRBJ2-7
TGTGCCAGCAGCTCAAGTACTTGGGACTACGAGCAGTACTTC
CASSSSTWDYEQYF
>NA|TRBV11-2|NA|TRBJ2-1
TGTGCCAGCACCTTAGCGGCAGTCTCCTACAATGAGCAGTTCTTC
CASTLAAVSYNEQFF
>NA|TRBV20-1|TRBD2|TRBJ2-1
TGCAGTGCTAGACAGATGGCGGGAGCATACTACAATGAGCAGTTCTTC
CSARQMAGAYYNEQFF
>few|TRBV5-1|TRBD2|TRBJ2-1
TGCGCCAGCAGCCTTCCGACTAGCGGGAGAGACAATGAGCAGTTCTTC
CASSLPTSGRDNEQFF
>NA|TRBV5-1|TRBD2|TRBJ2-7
TGCGCCAGCAGCTCCCTTGAGGCTAGCGGGGAGTACGAGCAGTACTTC
CASSSLEASGEYEQYF
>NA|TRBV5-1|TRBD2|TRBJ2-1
TGCGCCAGCAGCTTCCGGGAGGGTTCGGAGACCCAGTTCTTC
CASSFREGSETQFF
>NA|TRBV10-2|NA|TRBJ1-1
TGCGCCAGCAGGGATCAAGGGTGGATCGGCACTGAAGCTTTCTTT
CASRDQGWIGTEAFF
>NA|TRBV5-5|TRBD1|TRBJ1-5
TGTGCCAGCAGCTCCAGGGGGTCCTTGAATCAGCCCCAGCATTTT
CASSSRGSLNQPQHF
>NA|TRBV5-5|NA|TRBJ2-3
TGTGCCAGCAGCTTGGACAGTCCCACAGATACGCAGTATTTT
CASSLDSPTDTQYF
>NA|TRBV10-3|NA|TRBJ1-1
TGTGCCATCAGTGAGATCATGAACACTGAAGCTTTCTTT
CAISEIMNTEAFF
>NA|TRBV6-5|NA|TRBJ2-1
TGTGCCAGCAGTACCCTAGCCTCTTTTGAGCAGTTCTTC
CASSTLASFEQFF
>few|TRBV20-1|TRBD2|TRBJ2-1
TGCAGTGCTTATCTGGGGGGGGGAGACTACAATGAGCAGTTCTTC
CSAYLGGGDYNEQFF
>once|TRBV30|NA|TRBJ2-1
TGTGCCGGGAGTACGACGGTTGGGGAGCAGTTCTTC
CAGSTTVGEQFF
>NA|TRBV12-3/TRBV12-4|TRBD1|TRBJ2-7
TGTGCCAGCAGACCCACCGGGACAGGGGGCTACGAGCAGTACTTC
CASRPTGTGGYEQYF
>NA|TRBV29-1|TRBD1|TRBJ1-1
TGCAGCGCCATCGGACAGGGGAGGAACACTGAAGCTTTCTTT
CSAIGQGRNTEAFF
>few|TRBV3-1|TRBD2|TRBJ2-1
TGTGCCAGCAGCCAGTATAGCGGGGGGGCGAGAAATGAGCAGTTCTTC
CASSQYSGGARNEQFF
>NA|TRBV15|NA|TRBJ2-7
TGTGCCACCAGCAGAGATGGGGAGGGGGCGTATTACGAGCAGTACTTC
CATSRDGEGAYYEQYF
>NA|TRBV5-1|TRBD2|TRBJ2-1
TGCGCCAGCAGCTCCCCCTCAGCGGGGGGATACAATGAGCAGTTCTTC
CASSSPSAGGYNEQFF
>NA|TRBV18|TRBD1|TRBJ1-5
TGTGCCAGCTCACCGACAGGGGCGACGTATAGCAATCAGCCCCAGCATTTT
CASSPTGATYSNQPQHF
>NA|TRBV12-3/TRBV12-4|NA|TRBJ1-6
TGTGCCAGCAGTTTGAGGGGGAGCAGGGATTCACCCCTCCACTTT
CASSLRGSRDSPLHF
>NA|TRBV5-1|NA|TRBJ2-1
TGCGCCAGCAGCAGGACAGAGTCTACACACAATGAGCAGTTCTTC
CASSRTESTHNEQFF
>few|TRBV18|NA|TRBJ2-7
TGTGCCAGCTCACCCGGGCCGGTGGACGAGCAGTACTTC
CASSPGPVDEQYF
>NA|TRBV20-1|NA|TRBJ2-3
TGCAGTGCCTCGGAGGCTTTTTCCCCCCCGGATACGCAGTATTTT
CSASEAFSPPDTQYF
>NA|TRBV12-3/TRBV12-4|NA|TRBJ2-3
TGTGCCAGCAGTCGCCTCACAGATGCGCAGTATTTT
CASSRLTDAQYF